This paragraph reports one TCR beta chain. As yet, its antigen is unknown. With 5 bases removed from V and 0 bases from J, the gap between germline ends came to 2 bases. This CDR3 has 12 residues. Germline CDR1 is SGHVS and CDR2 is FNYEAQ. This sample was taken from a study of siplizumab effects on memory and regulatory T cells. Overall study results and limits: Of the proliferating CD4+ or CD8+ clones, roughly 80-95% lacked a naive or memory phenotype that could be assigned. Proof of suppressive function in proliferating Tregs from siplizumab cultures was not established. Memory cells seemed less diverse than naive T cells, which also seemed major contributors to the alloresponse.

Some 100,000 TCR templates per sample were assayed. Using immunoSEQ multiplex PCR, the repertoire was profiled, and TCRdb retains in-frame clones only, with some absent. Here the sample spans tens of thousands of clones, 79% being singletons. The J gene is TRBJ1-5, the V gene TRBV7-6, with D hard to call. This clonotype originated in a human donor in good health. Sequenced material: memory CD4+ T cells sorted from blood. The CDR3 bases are TGTGCCAGCAGCGGTAGCAATCAGCCCCAGCATTTT. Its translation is CASSGSNQPQHF.